One T cell receptor beta chain is described in this entry. The antigen is not known. The source of the sample is a study of OX40 agonist ivuxolimab in advanced cancers. In the study overall: Mean age about 60 years, range about 23 to 79; approximately 80% male. Two cutaneous melanoma patients and one hepatocellular carcinoma patient, three in all, had partial responses.

TCRdb keeps only in-frame clones here, not all; method: immunoSEQ multiplex PCR. The repertoire holds tens of thousands of clones, with 86% as singletons. Overall study findings and caveats: Researchers did not establish what antigens the expanded peripheral T cells target.

The CDR3 runs 16 residues. CDR1 is LNHDA and CDR2 is SQIVND in the germline V gene (reference sequence). V gave up 2 bases and J gave up 4 bases, with 14 bases separating them. The chain links TRBV19 to TRBJ2-2; weak D call: TRBD2 (7 bases). The TCR originated in an adult with an advanced solid tumor such as melanoma, head and neck, liver or kidney cancer. The sequencing here drew on CD4+ or CD8+ T cells sorted from blood, taken in a trial of the OX40 agonist ivuxolimab. In nucleotides, the CDR3 is TGTGCCAGTAGTATAAGGAGGGGAGGGGGCACCGGGGAGCTGTTTTTT. Translation: CASSIRRGGGTGELFF. The variable domain in full, with the rest retrieved from reference TRBV19 and TRBJ2-2, is DGGITQSPKYLFRKEGQNVTLSCEQNLNHDAMYWYRQDPGQGLRLIYYSQIVNDFQKGDIAEGYSVSREKKESFPLTVTSAQKNPTAFYLCASSIRRGGGTGELFFGEGSRLTVL.